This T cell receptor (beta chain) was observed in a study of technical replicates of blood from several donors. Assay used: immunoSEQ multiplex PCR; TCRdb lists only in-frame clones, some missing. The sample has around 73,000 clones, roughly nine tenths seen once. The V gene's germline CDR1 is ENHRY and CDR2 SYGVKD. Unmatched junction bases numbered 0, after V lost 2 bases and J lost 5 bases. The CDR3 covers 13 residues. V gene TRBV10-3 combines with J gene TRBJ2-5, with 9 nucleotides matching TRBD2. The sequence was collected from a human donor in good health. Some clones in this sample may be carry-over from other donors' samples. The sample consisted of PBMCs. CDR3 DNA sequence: TGTGCCATCAGTGAGGCGGGGGGGGAGACCCAGTACTTC. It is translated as CAISEAGGETQYF.